This T cell receptor (beta chain) was sequenced during a study of CD8 T cells in ankylosing spondylitis. Germline V gene sequence: CDR1 SGHTA, CDR2 FQGNSA. With V trimmed by 4 bases and J by 1 base, 9 bases remained unmatched. CDR3 length: 16 amino acids. This clonotype was detected many times. Each CDR3 protein gets one entry after TCRdb re-called the 5' RACE reads with MiXCR. The sample includes over 95,000 distinct CDR3 sequences, about 8% of them seen just once. The sequencing sample was made of blood, either unsorted or a sorted T cell fraction (not recorded which). V is TRBV7-2 and J is TRBJ2-5, with 7 bases fitting TRBD1. This TCR was recovered from a male donor with ankylosing spondylitis or in good health (not recorded which). The CDR3 DNA is TGTGCCAGCAGCTCTTACAGGGGCCCTCCCCAAGAGACCCAGTACTTC. This encodes CASSSYRGPPQETQYF.